What follows are 28 T cell receptor beta chains derived from one specimen sequenced in a study of human T cells and chemical hapten exposure. Each CDR3 protein is one row after TCRdb ran MiXCR on the RACE reads. The sample yields about 40,000 distinct CDR3 sequences, 3% to 3.5% seen once. Time point reported: patch test 2, 6 weeks after DPC sensitization. The treatment here: therapeutic diphenylcyclopropenone sensitization with weekly scalp DPC. This material consisted of whole blood, taken in connection with sensitization to the hapten diphenylcyclopropenone (DPC). The receptors originated from a man between 40 and 49 years old with alopecia areata. Some clones in this sample may be carry-over from other donors' samples.

At least ten counts were recorded for this clonotype. The V call is TRBV5-4, the J call TRBJ2-5; no clear D gene. Germline-derived CDR1 and CDR2 are SGHNT and YYREEE (reference sequence). The CDR3 is 12 amino acids. The V and J ends lost 3 bases and 1 base respectively, with 4 bases between them. CDR3 bases: TGTGCCAGCAGCTGGCCCCAAGAGACCCAGTACTTC. Its translation: CASSWPQETQYF.

This clonotype occurred many times. The gene calls are TRBV6-2 or TRBV6-3 and TRBJ2-7; D is ambiguous. The germline V and J ends were trimmed by 8 bases and 3 bases, with 23 bases remaining between them. The germline gives CDR1 MNHEY, CDR2 SVGEGT. The CDR3 length is 16 residues. The CDR3: CASLTLDPNAHYEQYF. The CDR3 nucleotides read TGTGCCAGCCTGACTCTGGACCCAAACGCCCACTACGAGCAGTACTTC.

This clonotype was seen ten or more times. This rearrangement joins TRBV5-1 to TRBJ2-1; 7 bases line up with TRBD2. The junction had 5 bases not matched to a gene; V was cut back by 3 bases and J by 2 bases. Looked up from germline, CDR1 is SGHRS and CDR2 is YFSETQ. This CDR3 spans 15 amino acids. The DNA for the CDR3 is TGCGCCAGCAGCTCTGTAGCGGGTCCCTACAATGAGCAGTTCTTC. It yields the protein CASSSVAGPYNEQFF.

This clonotype was observed at least ten times. This chain connects TRBV28 to TRBJ2-4; tentatively, D is TRBD1 (8 bases). V gave up 6 bases and J gave up 9 bases, with 21 bases separating them. CDR3 length: 15 residues. The germline gives CDR1 MDHEN, CDR2 SYDVKM. CDR3 in DNA: TGTGCCAGCAGAAAACAGGGGGGGCCCCTTGGCATTCAGTACTTC. Translated, it gives CASRKQGGPLGIQYF.

This clonotype was observed at least ten times. This rearrangement joins TRBV20-1 to TRBJ2-3; 7 positions match TRBD2. CDR1 is DFQATT, CDR2 SNEGSKA, per germline (reference sequence). Unmatched junction bases numbered 10, after V lost 6 bases and J lost 1 base. The CDR3 contains 15 residues. The DNA of the CDR3 is TGCAGTGCGGAGGACGGGCGGGAGCGCACAGATACGCAGTATTTT. It is translated as CSAEDGRERTDTQYF.

The table lists this clonotype with many counts. CDR3 coding DNA: TGTGCCAGCAGCTTGGTTGTAAATGAAAAACTGTTTTTT. Amino acid sequence: CASSLVVNEKLFF. The chain uses TRBV5-5 and TRBJ1-4; D unresolved. The germline V gene has CDR1 SGHKS and CDR2 YYEKEE (reference sequence). This CDR3 has 13 residues. Between the trimmed V and J ends, which lost 0 bases and 5 bases, there was a span of 5 bases.

Only a few counts were recorded for this clonotype. This sequence joins TRBV7-2 and TRBJ2-3; D not resolved. Germline V gives CDR1 SGHTA, CDR2 FQGNSA. CDR3 length: 15 residues. V lost 7 bases to trimming and J lost 2 bases, with 16 bases between them. CDR3 residues: CASTENSWVTDTQYF. As DNA, the CDR3 is TGTGCCAGCACTGAGAACAGTTGGGTCACAGATACGCAGTATTTT.

This clonotype was recorded at least ten times. The chain combines TRBV27 with TRBJ1-1; unclear D gene. The CDR3 is made up of 13 amino acids. V was shortened by 5 bases and J by 7 bases, with 14 bases between the two germline ends. Per the germline V gene, CDR1 is MNHEY and CDR2 is SMNVEV (reference sequence). CDR3: CASSLPRGNEAFF. The DNA of the CDR3 is TGTGCCAGCAGTCTCCCGCGGGGAAATGAAGCTTTCTTT.

There are a few counts of this clonotype. The rearrangement links TRBV6-4 to TRBJ2-3; a weak D match, TRBD2 (6 bases). This CDR3 spans 14 amino acids. Germline assignment: CDR1 MRHNA and CDR2 SNTAGT. Trimming stripped 9 bases from V and 3 bases from J, with 16 bases between. CDR3 bases: TGTGCCAGTAAAGCGGAGGCGGGGACAGATACGCAGTATTTT. Translating gives CASKAEAGTDTQYF.

Many counts were recorded for this clonotype. V and J are TRBV18 and TRBJ1-1; TRBD1 aligns across 7 bases. Germline V gene sequence: CDR1 KGHSH, CDR2 LQKENI. V shed 4 bases, J shed 5 bases, and the junction held 7 bases outside the gene matches. CDR3 length: 14 residues. CDR3 nucleotides: TGTGCCAGCTCACTAAAGCAGGGGGAGACTGAAGCTTTCTTT. This translates into CASSLKQGETEAFF.

This clonotype was seen at least ten times. The rearrangement uses TRBV3-1 and TRBJ2-1; 12 bases are shared with TRBD1. Germline CDR1 reads LGHDT; CDR2 reads YNNKEL (reference sequence). V was pared by 4 bases and J by 8 bases, with 9 bases of the junction left unmatched. CDR3 size: 16 residues. CDR3 sequence: CASSPGGTGGIDEQFF. In nucleotides, the CDR3 is TGTGCCAGCAGCCCGGGGGGGACAGGGGGCATCGATGAGCAGTTCTTC.

The table lists this clonotype with a few counts. DNA of the CDR3: TGTGCCAGCAGCCAAGATCTCGCGGGAGTGGGAAATGAGCAGTTCTTC. Its protein product is CASSQDLAGVGNEQFF. The chain joins TRBV3-1 to TRBJ2-1; 7 bases line up with TRBD2. From germline, CDR1 is LGHDT and CDR2 YNNKEL (reference sequence). Germline trimming cut 0 bases from V and 7 bases from J; bases unmatched to any gene: 9. The CDR3 has 16 amino acids.

This clonotype was observed at least ten times. The chain has TRBV5-4 and TRBJ1-2; D call uncertain. V lost 0 bases, J lost 5 bases, and 11 bases lay in between. This CDR3 is 14 amino acids long. In germline, CDR1 is SGHNT, CDR2 YYREEE (reference sequence). CDR3 coding DNA: TGTGCCAGCAGCTTGGATACAGTGGGATATGGCTACACCTTC. Its translation is CASSLDTVGYGYTF.

This clonotype was observed many times. V usage is TRBV12-3 or TRBV12-4 and J usage is TRBJ1-3; D remains unclear. The length of the CDR3 is 14 residues. The germline V and J ends were trimmed by 5 bases and 1 base, with 9 bases remaining between them. The CDR3 region is CASSNWTSGNTIYF. In nucleotides, the CDR3 is TGTGCCAGCAGTAACTGGACTTCTGGAAACACCATATATTTT.

This clonotype was observed at least ten times. V gene TRBV6-1 combines with J gene TRBJ2-2; D not resolved. The CDR3 is made up of 13 amino acids. Germline V gene sequence: CDR1 MNHNS, CDR2 SASEGT. V was pared by 0 bases and J by 5 bases, with 4 bases between. In DNA, the CDR3 is TGTGCCAGCAGTGAAGCGAGGACCGGGGAGCTGTTTTTT. Translating it yields CASSEARTGELFF.

This clonotype has a count of ten or more. The rearrangement uses TRBV5-5 and TRBJ2-2, with D possibly being TRBD1 (7 bases). In germline, CDR1 is SGHKS, CDR2 YYEKEE (reference sequence). Trimming shortened V by 4 bases and J by 4 bases, and 14 bases separated the two germline ends. CDR3 length: 15 residues. The DNA of the CDR3 is TGTGCCAGCAGCCCCGGAGGGGGCCCCACCGGGGAGCTGTTTTTT. This sequence encodes CASSPGGGPTGELFF.

This clonotype was recorded at least ten times. The CDR3 loop reads CASHLQGDSLYGYTF. CDR3 DNA sequence: TGTGCCAGCCACCTCCAGGGGGACAGCCTCTATGGCTACACCTTC. The rearrangement joins TRBV28 to TRBJ1-2; 7 bases are a match to TRBD1. In germline, CDR1 is MDHEN, CDR2 SYDVKM. Trimming took 8 bases from V and 4 from J; bases not matched to a gene: 13. The CDR3 has 15 residues.

This clonotype appeared many times. The J gene is TRBJ2-7, the V gene TRBV20-1; 10 nucleotides align to TRBD2. J lost 2 bases, V lost 3 bases, and 7 bases had no gene match. Germline loops: CDR1 DFQATT, CDR2 SNEGSKA (reference sequence). The CDR3 sequence is 15 residues long. CDR3 region: CSASQGTSVPYEQYF. The CDR3 nucleotides read TGCAGTGCTAGCCAAGGGACTAGCGTTCCCTACGAGCAGTACTTC.

This clonotype occurred many times. This sequence joins TRBV7-6 and TRBJ2-3; a possible D gene is TRBD2 (5 bases). Germline CDR1 is SGHVS and CDR2 is FNYEAQ. Trimming pared 3 bases from V and 2 bases from J, leaving 9 bases between. The CDR3 length is 14 residues. CDR3 sequence: CASSFGGFTDTQYF. The CDR3 coding sequence is TGTGCCAGCAGCTTTGGAGGTTTCACAGATACGCAGTATTTT.

This clonotype was observed many times. The V call is TRBV4-2, the J call TRBJ2-2; D is possibly TRBD2 (5 bases). Germline lookup yields CDR1 LGHNA and CDR2 YNFKEQ. This CDR3 comprises 15 residues. Trimming left V 2 bases short and J 2 bases short, with 9 bases between. For the CDR3, the DNA is TGTGCCAGCAGCCAATACGGGGATAACACCGGGGAGCTGTTTTTT. This gives the protein CASSQYGDNTGELFF.

This clonotype was detected ten times or more. V is TRBV20-1 and J is TRBJ1-1; D unclear. CDR3 length equals 13 residues. Trimming took off 3 bases at V and 4 bases at J, with 12 bases between the two ends. Germline assignment: CDR1 DFQATT and CDR2 SNEGSKA (reference sequence). Written as DNA, the CDR3 is TGCAGTGCTAGGGTCGACATGGGCACTGAAGCTTTCTTT. Its protein product is CSARVDMGTEAFF.

This clonotype was counted ten times or more. The rearrangement joins TRBV7-9 to TRBJ1-6; D call uncertain. Trimming removed 0 bases from V and 0 bases from J, with 12 bases in between. The germline gives CDR1 SEHNR, CDR2 FQNEAQ (reference sequence). This CDR3 is 18 amino acids long. DNA of the CDR3: TGTGCCAGCAGCTTAGCCCCGGCAGGAAGCTCCTATAATTCACCCCTCCACTTT. It translates to CASSLAPAGSSYNSPLHF.

The table lists this clonotype with many counts. The chain has TRBV20-1 and TRBJ2-1; TRBD2 matches 9 bases. V trimming: 3 bases; J trimming: 6 bases; junction bases outside the gene matches: 12. The CDR3 spans 16 residues. Germline CDR1 and CDR2: DFQATT and SNEGSKA (reference sequence). The CDR3 nucleotides read TGCAGTGCTAGGGCGGTGGTAGCGGGAGTTACCAATGAGCAGTTCTTC. Protein: CSARAVVAGVTNEQFF.

The rearrangement joins TRBV5-1 to TRBJ1-1; 8 bases line up with TRBD1. The germline gives CDR1 SGHRS, CDR2 YFSETQ. This CDR3 is built from 15 residues. V was pared by 2 bases and J by 5 bases, with 8 bases of the junction left unmatched. Here the CDR3 DNA reads TGCGCCAGCAGCTTAGACAGGGGATGGGTAACTGAAGCTTTCTTT. Protein sequence: CASSLDRGWVTEAFF.

This clonotype occurred many times. The rearrangement uses TRBV6-1 and TRBJ1-1; no definite D call. Germline loops: CDR1 MNHNS, CDR2 SASEGT. V shed 6 bases and J shed 0 bases, with 8 bases lying between them. This CDR3 is 13 amino acids long. DNA of the CDR3: TGTGCCAGCAGGTGGACGGTGAACACTGAAGCTTTCTTT. This codes for CASRWTVNTEAFF.

This clonotype was detected ten times or more. The J gene is TRBJ2-2, the V gene TRBV6-5; tentative D call: TRBD1 (6 bases). V lost 6 bases and J 0 bases, leaving 14 bases between the germline ends. The CDR3 has 16 residues. The germline V gene encodes CDR1 MNHEY and CDR2 SVGAGI. In DNA form, the CDR3 reads TGTGCCAGCAGGATACAGGGAGTCGCGAACACCGGGGAGCTGTTTTTT. This gives the protein CASRIQGVANTGELFF.

This clonotype was observed at least ten times. The chain is built from TRBV2 and TRBJ2-1; 10 nucleotides agree with TRBD2. Losses at the gene ends were 7 bases for V and 5 bases for J; bases not matched to a gene: 5. The CDR3 length is 14 residues. Germline V CDR1 and CDR2: SNHLY, FYNNEI. CDR3 region: CASKPSGGNNEQFF. The CDR3 DNA sequence: TGTGCCAGCAAGCCTAGCGGGGGAAACAATGAGCAGTTCTTC.

This clonotype has ten or more counts. J is TRBJ2-2 and V is TRBV29-1; unclear D gene. CDR3 length: 15 amino acids. Between the trimmed V and J ends, which lost 4 bases and 0 bases, there was a span of 12 bases. Germline V gene lookup returns CDR1 SQVTM and CDR2 ANQGSEA. CDR3 sequence reads: CSVGSSRTNTGELFF. In DNA, the CDR3 is TGCAGCGTTGGTTCCAGCCGGACGAACACCGGGGAGCTGTTTTTT.